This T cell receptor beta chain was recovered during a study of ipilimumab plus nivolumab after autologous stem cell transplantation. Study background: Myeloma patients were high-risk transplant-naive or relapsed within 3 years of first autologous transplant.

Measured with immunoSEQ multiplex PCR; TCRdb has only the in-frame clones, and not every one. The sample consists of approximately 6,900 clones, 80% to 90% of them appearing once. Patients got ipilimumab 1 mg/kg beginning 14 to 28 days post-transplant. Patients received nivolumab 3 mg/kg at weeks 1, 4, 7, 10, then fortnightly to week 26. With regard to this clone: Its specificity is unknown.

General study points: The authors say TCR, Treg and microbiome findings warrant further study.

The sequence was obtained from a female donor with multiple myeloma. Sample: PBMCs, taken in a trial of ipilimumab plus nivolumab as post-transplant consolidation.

The CDR3 DNA reads as TGTGCCAGCAGCTTACTAGCGGGGCAAGAGACCCAGTACTTC. It is translated as CASSLLAGQETQYF. The chain joins TRBV7-8 to TRBJ2-5; 9 nucleotides agree with TRBD2. The CDR3 is 14 residues long. Germline CDR1 is SGHVS and CDR2 is FQNEAQ. The junction had 0 bases not matched to a gene; V was cut back by 2 bases and J by 2 bases.